This T cell receptor (beta chain) was profiled in a study of blood T cell repertoires in COVID-19. Study information: PBMCs, B-cell-depleted T cells, or T cells were the source of the cDNA or gDNA that made up the material.

This CDR3 spans 15 amino acids. V lost 1 base and J 1 base, leaving 11 bases between the germline ends. The germline gives CDR1 MNHEY, CDR2 SVGAGI. The table came from immunoSEQ multiplex PCR; TCRdb's copy has only in-frame clones and leaves some out. The repertoire holds about 180,000 clones, with around 88% as singletons. Recruitment covered fewer than 25 US areas and drew participants whose ages spanned roughly 18 to 100 years. Recovery meant two consecutive negative NP/OP PCR tests, professional clearance, or resolved symptoms. The rearrangement joins TRBV6-5 to TRBJ2-7; D ambiguous. The clonotype was recovered from a woman in her twenties or thirties who had recovered from COVID-19. Sequenced input: PBMCs or T cells enriched from blood (not recorded which). This CDR3 is CASSYFSPVSYEQYF. For the CDR3, the DNA is TGTGCCAGCAGTTACTTTAGCCCTGTATCCTACGAGCAGTACTTC.